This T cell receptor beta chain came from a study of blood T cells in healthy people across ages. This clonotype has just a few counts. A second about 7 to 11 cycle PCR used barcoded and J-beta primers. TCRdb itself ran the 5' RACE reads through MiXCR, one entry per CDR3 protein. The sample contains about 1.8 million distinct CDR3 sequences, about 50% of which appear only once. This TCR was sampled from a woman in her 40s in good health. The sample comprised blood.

The CDR3 loop is CASRPRLSMGGSSYNEQFF. CDR3 sequence (DNA): TGTGCCAGCAGACCCCGTTTATCTATGGGCGGGAGCTCCTACAATGAGCAGTTCTTC. This chain links TRBV7-2 with TRBJ2-1; 7 bases agree with TRBD2. Germline loops: CDR1 SGHTA, CDR2 FQGNSA. V lost 6 bases, J lost 0 bases, and 17 bases stayed unmatched. The CDR3 has 19 amino acids.